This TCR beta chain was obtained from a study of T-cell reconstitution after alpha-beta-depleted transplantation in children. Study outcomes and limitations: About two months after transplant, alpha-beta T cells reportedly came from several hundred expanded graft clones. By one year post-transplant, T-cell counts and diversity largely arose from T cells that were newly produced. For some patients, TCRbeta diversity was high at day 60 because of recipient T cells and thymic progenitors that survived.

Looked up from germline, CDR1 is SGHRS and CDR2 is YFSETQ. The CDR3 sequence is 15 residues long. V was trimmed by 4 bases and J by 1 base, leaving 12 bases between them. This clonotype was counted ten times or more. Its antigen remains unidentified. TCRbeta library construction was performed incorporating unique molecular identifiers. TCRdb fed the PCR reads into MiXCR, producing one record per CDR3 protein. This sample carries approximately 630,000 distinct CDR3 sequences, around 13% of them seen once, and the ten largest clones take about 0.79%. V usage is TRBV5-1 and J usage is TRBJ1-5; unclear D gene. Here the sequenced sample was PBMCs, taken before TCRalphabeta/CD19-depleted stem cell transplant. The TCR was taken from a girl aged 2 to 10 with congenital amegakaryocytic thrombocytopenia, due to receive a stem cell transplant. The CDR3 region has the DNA TGCGCCAGCAGCCCCGGGCCGGTGAGCAATCAGCCCCAGCATTTT. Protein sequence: CASSPGPVSNQPQHF. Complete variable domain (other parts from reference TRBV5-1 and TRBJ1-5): KAGVTQTPRYLIKTRGQQVTLSCSPISGHRSVSWYQQTPGQGLQFLFEYFSETQRNKGNFPGRFSGRQFSNSRSEMNVSTLELGDSALYLCASSPGPVSNQPQHFGDGTRLSIL.